These 21 T cell receptor beta chains were all obtained from the same sample, sequenced in a study of blood T cells in healthy people across ages. Sample-barcoded 5' priming and a J-beta primer mix drove a second PCR of 7 to 11 cycles. TCRdb independently ran MiXCR on the 5' RACE reads; one entry per CDR3 protein. The sample has 800,000 to 950,000 distinct CDR3 sequences, almost 30% seen once. The data were also submitted as part of a second study, on T cells of mothers and their children.

The sample consisted of blood. The receptors come from a woman aged 35 to 49 in good health.

This chain links TRBV7-9 with TRBJ2-2; D not resolved. This CDR3 is 15 amino acids long. V dropped 4 bases and J dropped 8 bases, with 17 bases sitting between them. CDR1 is SEHNR and CDR2 is FQNEAQ in the germline V gene (reference sequence). CDR3 in amino acids: CASSSDPESRGELFF. The CDR3 DNA sequence: TGTGCCAGCAGCTCGGACCCTGAGAGTCGTGGGGAGCTGTTTTTT. Combining the CDR3 with reference TRBV7-9 and TRBJ2-2 gives the whole variable domain DTGVSQNPRHKITKRGQNVTFRCDPISEHNRLYWYRQTLGQGPEFLTYFQNEAQLEKSRLLSDRFSAERPKGSFSTLEIQRTEQGDSAMYLCASSSDPESRGELFFGEGSRLTVL.

The V call is TRBV7-3, the J call TRBJ2-5; 7 bases are shared with TRBD1. The CDR3 totals 14 residues. Trimming cost V 4 bases and J 3 bases; bases outside gene matches: 5. Germline lookup yields CDR1 SGHTA and CDR2 FQGTGA. CDR3 amino acids: CASSSSGTEETQYF. CDR3 DNA: TGTGCCAGCAGCTCTTCCGGGACAGAAGAGACCCAGTACTTC. The whole variable domain, remainder taken from reference TRBV7-3 and TRBJ2-5, is GAGVSQTPSNKVTEKGKYVELRCDPISGHTALYWYRQSLGQGPEFLIYFQGTGAADDSGLPNDRFFAVRPEGSVSTLKIQRTERGDSAVYLCASSSSGTEETQYFGPGTRLLVL.

This clonotype was seen at least ten times. The chain recombines TRBV4-1 with TRBJ2-5, with TRBD1 matching 9 bases. This CDR3 comprises 15 residues. CDR1 MGHRA and CDR2 YSYEKL come from the germline V gene. Unmatched junction bases numbered 8, after V lost 4 bases and J lost 5 bases. CDR3 sequence reads: CASSRNRGQGETQYF. The CDR3 nucleotides are TGCGCCAGCAGCCGGAACAGGGGGCAGGGGGAGACCCAGTACTTC.

This clonotype was counted many times. CDR3 DNA: TGTGCCAGCAGCTTAGAGTCAGGTTGGTCTGGGGCCAACGTCCTGACTTTC. This codes for CASSLESGWSGANVLTF. This rearrangement joins TRBV7-2 to TRBJ2-6, with unresolved D. This CDR3 contains 17 residues. The V gene lost 1 base and the J gene lost 1 base, with 11 bases spanning the gap. Per the germline V gene, CDR1 is SGHTA and CDR2 is FQGNSA.

The chain has TRBV6-2 or TRBV6-3 and TRBJ2-5, with TRBD2 matching over 7 bases. The V gene end was trimmed by 6 bases and the J gene end by 11 bases; junction bases not matched to a gene: 9. Per the germline V gene, CDR1 is MNHEY and CDR2 is SVGEGT. The CDR3 sequence is 12 residues long. The CDR3 sequence is CASSRDYGEQYF. The CDR3 coding sequence is TGTGCCAGCAGCCGGGACTACGGTGAGCAGTACTTC.

This clonotype was counted ten times or more. V and J are TRBV28 and TRBJ2-7; D is unresolved. V was clipped by 4 bases and J by 5 bases, with 12 bases between them. The CDR3 is made up of 13 amino acids. Germline loops: CDR1 MDHEN, CDR2 SYDVKM. CDR3 nucleotide sequence: TGTGCCAGCAGTTCCCCAACCGTGGACGAGCAGTACTTC. Translation gives CASSSPTVDEQYF.

The chain employs TRBV14 and TRBJ2-7, with a possible D match to TRBD2 (6 bases). Trimming cost V 1 base and J 0 bases, with 10 bases left between them. The germline V gene has CDR1 SGHDN and CDR2 FVKESK. The CDR3 is 15 amino acids. The CDR3 is CASSQGGSGSYEQYF. CDR3 DNA: TGTGCCAGCAGCCAAGGGGGTAGCGGCTCCTACGAGCAGTACTTC.

This clonotype was seen ten or more times. The rearrangement links TRBV7-9 to TRBJ1-4; D gene ambiguous. Germline V gene sequence: CDR1 SEHNR, CDR2 FQNEAQ (reference sequence). The V gene lost 10 bases and the J gene lost 4 bases, with 10 bases spanning the gap. This CDR3 is built from 12 residues. CDR3 sequence: CATEQNNEKLFF. The CDR3, as DNA: TGTGCCACCGAGCAGAATAATGAAAAACTGTTTTTT.

The chain combines TRBV7-2 with TRBJ2-7; possibly TRBD1 for D (6 bases). The germline CDR1 and CDR2 sequences are SGHTA and FQGNSA. V lost 2 bases to trimming and J lost 5 bases, with 13 bases between them. CDR3 length: 14 residues. The CDR3 sequence is CASSLQGNSHEQYF. CDR3 DNA sequence: TGTGCCAGCAGCTTACAGGGGAATTCGCACGAGCAGTACTTC.

This clonotype was detected a few times. A much larger clone lies a single base off, so this may be a read error. The chain joins TRBV7-2 to TRBJ2-1; 12 nucleotides align to TRBD2. Near its end, the DNA agrees better with TRBJ2-7, so the J call may be wrong. CDR3 length: 18 amino acids. Looked up from germline, CDR1 is SGHTA and CDR2 is FQGNSA. This CDR3 is CASSYRGLAGGQDNEQYF. In DNA form, the CDR3 reads TGTGCCAGCAGCTATAGGGGTCTAGCGGGGGGGCAGGACAATGAGCAGTACTTC.

This clonotype was counted between two and nine times. J is TRBJ2-7 and V is TRBV7-9, with D possibly matching TRBD1 (6 bases). Germline V CDR1 and CDR2: SEHNR, FQNEAQ (reference sequence). This CDR3 comprises 14 residues. Trimming cost V 4 bases and J 4 bases, with 14 bases left between them. Here the CDR3 DNA reads TGTGCCAGCAGCTCCGAGACAGGAAAATACGAGCAGTACTTC. It translates to CASSSETGKYEQYF.

Of note for this clonotype: At one boundary the junction diverges from the germline segment, which might be a read error. This sequence joins TRBV4-1 and TRBJ1-2; 9 bases match TRBD1. Germline V gives CDR1 MGHRA, CDR2 YSYEKL. This CDR3 has 17 residues. Here the CDR3 DNA reads TGCGCCGGCAGCCAATATACACAGGGGGCGTTCGGAAATGGCTACACCTTC. Protein product: CAGSQYTQGAFGNGYTF.

The chain is built from TRBV5-6 and TRBJ2-4; 7 bases map to TRBD1. Losses at the gene ends were 4 bases for V and 6 bases for J; bases not matched to a gene: 7. The CDR3 spans 14 residues. Germline CDR1 reads SGHDT; CDR2 reads YYEEEE. The CDR3 region is CASSPGTEVNIQYF. DNA for the CDR3: TGTGCCAGCAGCCCCGGGACAGAGGTAAACATTCAGTACTTC.

This clonotype appeared a few times. The V gene is TRBV20-1, the J gene TRBJ2-7; D call uncertain. This CDR3 has 17 residues. Trimming removed 5 bases from V and 3 bases from J, with 26 bases in between. Germline CDR1 is DFQATT and CDR2 is SNEGSKA (reference sequence). CDR3 residues: CSACPNTQSDADYEQYF. CDR3 DNA: TGCAGTGCTTGCCCCAACACCCAATCGGACGCAGACTACGAGCAGTACTTC.

Comments on this clonotype: A much larger clone is a single base away; this may be a read error. The rearrangement links TRBV7-3 to TRBJ2-5; D call uncertain. Germline CDR1 is SGHTA and CDR2 is FQGTGA. The CDR3 is made up of 14 amino acids. V was trimmed by 5 bases and J by 11 bases, leaving 21 bases between them. The CDR3 nucleotides are TGTGCCAGCAGCAAAGGGTCCTTTCGCGATGAGCAGTACTTC. The encoded protein is CASSKGSFRDEQYF. Together with reference TRBV7-3 and TRBJ2-5, the CDR3 gives the full variable domain: GAGVSQTPSNKVTEKGKYVELRCDPISGHTALYWYRQSLGQGPEFLIYFQGTGAADDSGLPNDRFFAVRPEGSVSTLKIQRTERGDSAVYLCASSKGSFRDEQYFGPGTRLLVL.

This clonotype appeared many times. The rearrangement links TRBV5-6 to TRBJ2-7, with D maybe TRBD2 (5 bases). CDR1 and CDR2 from the germline V gene are SGHDT and YYEEEE. Trimming cost V 0 bases and J 6 bases, with 13 bases left between them. CDR3 length: 14 residues. CDR3 sequence: CASSLVGVGGEQYF. The DNA of the CDR3 is TGTGCCAGCAGCTTGGTTGGCGTTGGAGGCGAGCAGTACTTC.

The chain combines TRBV5-1 with TRBJ2-2; a possible D gene is TRBD2 (5 bases). The CDR3 sequence is 15 residues long. Trimming shortened V by 0 bases and J by 7 bases, and 13 bases separated the two germline ends. Germline CDR1 SGHRS, CDR2 YFSETQ. CDR3 in DNA: TGCGCCAGCAGCTTGGAGCCGGGTAGCGACGGGGAGCTGTTTTTT. Its translation is CASSLEPGSDGELFF. The whole variable domain, filled in from reference TRBV5-1 and TRBJ2-2, reads KAGVTQTPRYLIKTRGQQVTLSCSPISGHRSVSWYQQTPGQGLQFLFEYFSETQRNKGNFPGRFSGRQFSNSRSEMNVSTLELGDSALYLCASSLEPGSDGELFFGEGSRLTVL.

The chain uses TRBV28 and TRBJ1-6, with 8 bases lining up with TRBD1. V gave up 5 bases and J gave up 6 bases; unmatched junction bases: 12. There are 17 residues in the CDR3. Per the germline V gene, CDR1 is MDHEN and CDR2 is SYDVKM. The CDR3 is CASSEGDRGQGNSPLHF. The DNA for the CDR3 is TGTGCCAGCAGTGAAGGGGACCGCGGACAGGGTAATTCACCCCTCCACTTT.

This clonotype was found many times. V and J are TRBV5-1 and TRBJ2-6, with 8 bases lining up with TRBD1. Germline V gene lookup returns CDR1 SGHRS and CDR2 YFSETQ. CDR3 length: 16 amino acids. The V gene end was trimmed by 5 bases and the J gene end by 0 bases; junction bases not matched to a gene: 4. The CDR3 DNA reads TGCGCCAGCAGGCAGGGGGCACTCTCTGGGGCCAACGTCCTGACTTTC. It specifies CASRQGALSGANVLTF.

This chain connects TRBV11-2 to TRBJ2-7; 7 bases are a match to TRBD1. The V and J ends lost 5 bases and 3 bases, in that order; junction bases with no gene match: 10. Per germline, CDR1 SGHAT and CDR2 FQNNGV. This CDR3 contains 15 residues. In DNA form, the CDR3 reads TGTGCCAGCAGCGAACGGGACAGTGACTACTACGAGCAGTACTTC. This codes for CASSERDSDYYEQYF.

This clonotype was recorded a few times. This chain uses TRBV6-5 with TRBJ2-7; 8 bases are a match to TRBD1. Per germline, CDR1 MNHEY and CDR2 SVGAGI. Trimming removed 0 bases from V and 6 bases from J; junction bases left unmatched: 19. The CDR3 has 19 amino acids. The CDR3 is CASSYSRTAAGTGSAEQYF. The CDR3 nucleotides are TGTGCCAGCAGTTACTCCCGAACTGCCGCCGGGACAGGCTCCGCCGAGCAGTACTTC.